Included here is one T cell receptor (beta chain) sequence, with context. TCRdb's table, derived via immunoSEQ multiplex PCR, lists solely in-frame clones and lacks some. The profile shows about 83,000 clones, around 84% of them singletons. This entry comes from a study of OX40 agonist ivuxolimab in advanced cancers. Germline V gene data show CDR1 as SGHVS and CDR2 as FQNEAQ. The CDR3 sequence is 13 residues long. Trimming took 4 bases from V and 1 from J, leaving 7 bases between them. Source: CD4+ or CD8+ T cells sorted from blood, taken in a trial of the OX40 agonist ivuxolimab. This clonotype originated in an adult with an advanced solid tumor such as melanoma, head and neck, liver or kidney cancer. The genes are TRBV7-8 and TRBJ1-1, with D possibly TRBD1 on 5 matching bases. The CDR3 region has the DNA TGTGCCAGCAGCTCCACAGGGAACACTGAAGCTTTCTTT. This translates into CASSSTGNTEAFF.